This T cell receptor (beta chain) was retrieved from a study of blood T cell repertoires in COVID-19. Whole-study context: Sites across the United States, Italy and Spain contributed samples from acute and convalescent COVID-19. T cells, B-cell-depleted T cells, or PBMCs supplied cDNA or gDNA.

Per the authors' pipeline: Nucleated cell number was recorded as an estimate derived from reference gene primer amplification. This table comes from immunoSEQ multiplex PCR, and its TCRdb copy is limited to in-frame clones, with some not included. V, J and clone size are those of that table, while D and trimming were read from the DNA. The sample carries about 50,000 clones, 85% to 90% recorded once. Patients at the Seattle site were enrolled during active infection and followed longitudinally. The length of the CDR3 is 12 residues. Trimming shortened V by 5 bases and J by 15 bases, and 16 bases separated the two germline ends.

This receptor was obtained from an elderly woman with COVID-19, enrolled during active disease. This chain links TRBV12-3 or TRBV12-4 with TRBJ1-4; D remains unclear. The sequenced sample consisted of peripheral blood. The CDR3 loop is CASSLRGRELFF. As DNA, the CDR3 is TGTGCCAGCAGTCTAAGAGGACGGGAGTTGTTTTTT.